This is a list of T cell receptor beta chains from one sample in a study of CD8+ T cells in alopecia areata. Sequencing used immunoSEQ multiplex PCR; TCRdb keeps in-frame clones, though not all of them. The data show 200,000 to 250,000 clones, with over 60% seen just once and around 4.3% held by the top ten. This sample comprised CD4+ T cells sorted from blood, obtained at week 4, from a patient treated with tofacitinib. These receptors were collected from a human donor with alopecia areata. CDR3s include the opening cysteine and the closing phenylalanine or tryptophan. A D gene is named only where the DNA matches it firmly. For some rows the clone size is stated as once, few or many, or as a class when expanded; others skip it.

D,J,length,size,V,CDR3,DNA
TRBD1,TRBJ1-2,14,once,TRBV11-2,CASSPQGENYGYTF,TGTGCCAGCAGCCCCCAGGGGGAAAACTATGGCTACACCTTC
TRBD1,TRBJ1-2,16,NA,TRBV30,CAWSVGGSGKNYGYTF,TGTGCCTGGAGTGTAGGGGGCTCCGGGAAAAACTATGGCTACACCTTC
TRBD2,TRBJ2-5,16,once,TRBV4-3,CASSQDGTSGGETQYF,TGCGCCAGCAGCCAAGACGGGACTAGCGGGGGAGAGACCCAGTACTTC
TRBD1,TRBJ1-6,14,NA,TRBV2,CASSEGDRNSPLHF,TGTGCCAGCAGTGAAGGGGACAGGAATTCACCCCTCCACTTT
NA,TRBJ1-2,13,NA,TRBV25-1,CASSRDTNYGYTF,TGTGCCAGCAGCAGGGACACTAACTATGGCTACACCTTC
NA,TRBJ2-2,15,NA,TRBV27,CASSSYQGIAGELFF,TGTGCCAGCAGTTCCTATCAGGGAATTGCCGGGGAGCTGTTTTTT
NA,TRBJ1-2,11,NA,TRBV20-1,CSARQGRGYTF,TGCAGTGCTAGACAGGGAAGGGGCTACACCTTC
TRBD1,TRBJ1-2,15,NA,TRBV5-6,CASSLVLAGGYGYTF,TGTGCCAGCAGCTTGGTTCTAGCAGGGGGTTATGGCTACACCTTC
NA,TRBJ2-7,14,NA,TRBV19,CASSPHGRTYEQYF,TGTGCCAGTAGTCCCCACGGGCGAACCTACGAGCAGTACTTC
NA,TRBJ2-2,13,few,TRBV2,CASSETPTGELFF,TGTGCCAGCAGTGAGACGCCAACCGGGGAGCTGTTTTTT
NA,TRBJ2-7,9,NA,TRBV29-1,CSVGYEQYF,TGCAGCGTAGGGTACGAGCAGTACTTC
TRBD1,TRBJ1-6,13,few,TRBV30,CAWARQGRSPLHF,TGTGCCTGGGCCCGACAGGGGAGATCACCCCTCCACTTT
TRBD1,TRBJ2-2,15,few,TRBV5-4,CASSKYRGDTGELFF,TGTGCCAGCAGCAAATACAGGGGCGACACCGGGGAGCTGTTTTTT
NA,TRBJ2-5,13,NA,TRBV7-2,CASSRGPLETQYF,TGTGCCAGCAGCAGGGGACCGCTGGAGACCCAGTACTTC
NA,TRBJ2-3,12,NA,TRBV30,CAWSDGGDTQYF,TGTGCCTGGAGTGACGGGGGTGATACGCAGTATTTT
NA,TRBJ2-5,13,NA,TRBV11-2,CASSLKSQETQYF,TGTGCCAGCAGCTTAAAATCTCAAGAGACCCAGTACTTC
TRBD1,TRBJ1-2,14,few,TRBV27,CASAEQGATYGYTF,TGTGCCAGCGCAGAACAGGGGGCGACCTATGGCTACACCTTC
NA,TRBJ1-1,12,NA,TRBV7-9,CATGRMNTEAFF,TGTGCCACGGGCAGGATGAACACTGAAGCTTTCTTT
NA,TRBJ1-5,14,NA,TRBV7-6,CASSSLVGIQPQHF,TGTGCCAGCAGCAGCTTAGTGGGGATTCAGCCCCAGCATTTT
NA,TRBJ2-4,14,NA,TRBV19,CASSILGTGNIQYF,TGTGCCAGTAGTATACTTGGAACGGGAAACATTCAGTACTTC
TRBD2,TRBJ2-7,16,many,TRBV7-2,CASSSSLSGGAYEQYF,TGTGCCAGCAGCTCTTCCTTAAGCGGGGGGGCCTACGAGCAGTACTTC
TRBD2,TRBJ2-5,13,NA,TRBV30,CAWGRVHQETQYF,TGTGCCTGGGGGAGGGTGCACCAAGAGACCCAGTACTTC
TRBD1,TRBJ1-6,15,few,TRBV5-1,CASSLAGQGYSPLHF,TGCGCCAGCAGCTTGGCGGGACAGGGGTATTCACCCCTCCACTTT
TRBD1,TRBJ1-2,13,NA,TRBV10-3,CAIRKQGDDGYTF,TGTGCCATCAGGAAACAGGGGGACGATGGCTACACCTTC
NA,TRBJ1-2,13,NA,TRBV30,CAWSVSGNYGYTF,TGTGCCTGGAGTGTTTCAGGGAACTATGGCTACACCTTC
NA,TRBJ2-6,16,NA,TRBV11-2,CASSLDRVSGANVLTF,TGTGCCAGCAGCTTAGATCGGGTATCAGGGGCCAACGTCCTGACTTTC
NA,TRBJ1-5,13,few,TRBV7-2,CASSRRTNQPQHF,TGTGCCAGCAGCCGACGGACGAATCAGCCCCAGCATTTT
NA,TRBJ2-5,14,few,TRBV18,CASSPTGIQETQYF,TGTGCCAGCTCACCAACGGGTATCCAGGAGACCCAGTACTTC
TRBD1,TRBJ2-7,14,once,TRBV11-2,CASSFQQGAYEQYF,TGTGCCAGCAGCTTTCAACAGGGGGCCTACGAGCAGTACTTC
TRBD2,TRBJ2-1,16,few,TRBV7-9,CASSSPSGGVYNEQFF,TGTGCCAGCAGCTCCCCGAGCGGGGGGGTTTACAATGAGCAGTTCTTC
TRBD1,TRBJ1-1,18,NA,TRBV7-2,CASSLVGTGPPQNTEAFF,TGTGCCAGCAGCTTAGTGGGGACAGGACCTCCCCAGAACACTGAAGCTTTCTTT
NA,TRBJ2-5,15,few,TRBV5-6,CASSQSDSRSETQYF,TGTGCCAGCAGTCAATCCGACAGTAGAAGCGAGACCCAGTACTTC
NA,TRBJ2-7,14,NA,TRBV7-2,CASSGGDRAYEQYF,TGTGCCAGCAGCGGGGGGGACAGAGCCTACGAGCAGTACTTC
TRBD1,TRBJ1-1,13,once,TRBV19,CASSVTGGTEAFF,TGTGCCAGCAGCGTCACAGGGGGCACTGAAGCTTTCTTT
TRBD1,TRBJ2-7,15,NA,TRBV30,CAWSRPGQGTYEQYF,TGTGCCTGGAGCCGCCCCGGACAGGGGACCTACGAGCAGTACTTC
NA,TRBJ2-1,15,few,TRBV30,CAWSPGGGPNNEQFF,TGTGCCTGGAGTCCTGGGGGGGGGCCCAACAATGAGCAGTTCTTC
NA,TRBJ1-1,16,NA,TRBV18,CASSPYDPQFGTEAFF,TGTGCCAGCTCACCATACGATCCCCAATTTGGCACTGAAGCTTTCTTT
NA,TRBJ1-5,15,NA,TRBV6-1,CASSGLTGVGQPQHF,TGTGCCAGCAGTGGGCTCACGGGGGTAGGTCAGCCCCAGCATTTT
NA,TRBJ2-6,15,few,TRBV27,CASTGLLSGANVLTF,TGTGCCAGCACAGGGCTCCTCTCTGGGGCCAACGTCCTGACTTTC
TRBD1,TRBJ1-2,14,NA,TRBV5-4,CASRGQGGNYGYTF,TGTGCCAGCAGAGGACAGGGGGGGAACTATGGCTACACCTTC
TRBD1,TRBJ1-6,14,few,TRBV6-5,CASSYGTGVSPLHF,TGTGCCAGCAGTTACGGGACAGGGGTTTCACCCCTCCACTTT